Presented here are 5 T cell receptor beta chains from one specimen sequenced in a study of blood T cells in healthy people across ages. PCR was performed a second time for about 6 to 11 cycles using a sample-barcoded 5' primer and a J-beta primer mix. MiXCR, applied by TCRdb to the 5' RACE reads, yields one record per CDR3 protein. The sample gives around 780,000 distinct CDR3 sequences, around 24% of which show up once; 2.5% to 3.5% is in the top ten. This same sample was also part of a study on T cells of mothers and their children.

Specimen: blood. Source of these receptors: a boy aged 5-17 years in good health.

This clonotype was counted many times. The chain employs TRBV7-3 and TRBJ2-5, with a tentative D call TRBD2 (6 bases). V was shortened by 5 bases and J by 0 bases, with 7 bases between the two germline ends. From germline, CDR1 is SGHTA and CDR2 FQGTGA. The CDR3 covers 13 residues. The CDR3 DNA reads as TGTGCCAGCAGCCTAGCGAACCAAGAGACCCAGTACTTC. This codes for CASSLANQETQYF.

This clonotype occurred a few times. J is TRBJ2-1 and V is TRBV24-1; no clear D. Trimming took 4 bases from V and 1 from J, leaving 7 bases between them. The CDR3 extends over 14 amino acids. Germline CDR1 is KGHDR and CDR2 is SFDVKD. The DNA of the CDR3 is TGTGCCACCAGTGAGTCCGGGTCCTACAATGAGCAGTTCTTC. It codes for CATSESGSYNEQFF.

The J gene is TRBJ2-5, the V gene TRBV4-1; 8 bases line up with TRBD1. The ends lost 3 bases at V and 3 bases at J; junction bases unmatched: 3. Germline V CDR1 and CDR2: MGHRA, YSYEKL. There are 14 residues in the CDR3. The CDR3 nucleotides read TGCGCCAGCAGCCAGACGGACAGGGAAGAGACCCAGTACTTC. This codes for CASSQTDREETQYF.

This clonotype was seen more than once but under ten times. This chain connects TRBV20-1 to TRBJ1-4; D is unclear. CDR1 is DFQATT and CDR2 is SNEGSKA in the germline V gene (reference sequence). The CDR3 extends over 11 amino acids. The germline V and J ends were trimmed by 6 bases and 5 bases, with 7 bases remaining between them. The CDR3, as DNA: TGCAGTGCGATCAGCAATGAAAAACTGTTTTTT. Its protein product is CSAISNEKLFF.

The chain recombines TRBV20-1 with TRBJ2-3; TRBD2 agrees at 12 bases. CDR1 is DFQATT, CDR2 SNEGSKA, per germline (reference sequence). This CDR3 is built from 14 residues. V shed 5 bases, J shed 6 bases, and the junction held 6 bases outside the gene matches. CDR3 in amino acids: CSAPGLAGPDTQYF. The CDR3 coding sequence is TGCAGTGCTCCCGGACTAGCGGGGCCGGATACGCAGTATTTT.